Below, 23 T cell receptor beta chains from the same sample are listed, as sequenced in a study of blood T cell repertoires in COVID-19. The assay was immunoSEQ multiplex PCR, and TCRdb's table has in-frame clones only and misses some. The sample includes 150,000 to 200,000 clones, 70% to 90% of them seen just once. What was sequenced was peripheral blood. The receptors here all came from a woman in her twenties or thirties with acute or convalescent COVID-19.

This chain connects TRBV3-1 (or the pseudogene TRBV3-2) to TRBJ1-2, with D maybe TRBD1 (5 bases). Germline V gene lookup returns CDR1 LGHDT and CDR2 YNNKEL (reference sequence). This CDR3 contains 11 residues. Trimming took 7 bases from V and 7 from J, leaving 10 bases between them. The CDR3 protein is CASTSGLGYTF. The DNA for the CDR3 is TGTGCCAGCACCTCAGGGCTTGGCTACACCTTC.

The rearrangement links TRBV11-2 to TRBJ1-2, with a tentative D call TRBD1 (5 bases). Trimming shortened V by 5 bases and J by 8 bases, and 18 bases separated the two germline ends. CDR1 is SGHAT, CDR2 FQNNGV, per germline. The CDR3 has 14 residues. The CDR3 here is CASSQQEGLGGYTF. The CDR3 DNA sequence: TGTGCCAGCAGCCAGCAGGAGGGGCTTGGCGGCTACACCTTC. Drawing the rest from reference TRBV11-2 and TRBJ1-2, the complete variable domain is EAGVAQSPRYKIIEKRQSVAFWCNPISGHATLYWYQQILGQGPKLLIQFQNNGVVDDSQLPKDRFSAERLKGVDSTLKIQPAKLEDSAVYLCASSQQEGLGGYTFGSGTRLTVV.

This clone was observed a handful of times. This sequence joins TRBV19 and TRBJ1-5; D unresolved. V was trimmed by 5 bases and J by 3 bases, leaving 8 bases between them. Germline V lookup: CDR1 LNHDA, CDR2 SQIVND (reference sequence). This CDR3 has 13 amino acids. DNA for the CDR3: TGTGCCAGTAGTGTGCAGATCAATCAGCCCCAGCATTTT. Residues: CASSVQINQPQHF.

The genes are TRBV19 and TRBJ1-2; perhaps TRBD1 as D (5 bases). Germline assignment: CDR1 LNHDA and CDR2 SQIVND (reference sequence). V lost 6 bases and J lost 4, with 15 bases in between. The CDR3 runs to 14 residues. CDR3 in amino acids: CASSEQRQTYGYTF. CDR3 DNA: TGTGCCAGTAGCGAACAGCGACAGACCTATGGCTACACCTTC.

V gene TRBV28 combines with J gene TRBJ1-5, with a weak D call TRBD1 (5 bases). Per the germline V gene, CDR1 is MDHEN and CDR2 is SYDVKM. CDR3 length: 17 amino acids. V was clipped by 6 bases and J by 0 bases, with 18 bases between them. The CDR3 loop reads CASSTLAGTYSNQPQHF. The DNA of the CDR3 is TGTGCCAGCAGCACCCTTGCCGGGACTTATAGCAATCAGCCCCAGCATTTT.

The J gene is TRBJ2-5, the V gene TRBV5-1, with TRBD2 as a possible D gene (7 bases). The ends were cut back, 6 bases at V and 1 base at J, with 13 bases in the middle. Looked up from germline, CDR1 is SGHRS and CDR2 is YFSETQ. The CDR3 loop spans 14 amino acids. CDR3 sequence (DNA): TGCGCCAGCATGGGGGGGGCGGGCCAAGAGACCCAGTACTTC. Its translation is CASMGGAGQETQYF.

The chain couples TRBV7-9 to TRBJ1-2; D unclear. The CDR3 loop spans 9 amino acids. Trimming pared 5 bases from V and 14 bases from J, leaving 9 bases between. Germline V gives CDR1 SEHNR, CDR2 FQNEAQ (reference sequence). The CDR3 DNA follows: TGTGCCAGCAGCCCCCGGGAGACCTTC. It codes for CASSPRETF.

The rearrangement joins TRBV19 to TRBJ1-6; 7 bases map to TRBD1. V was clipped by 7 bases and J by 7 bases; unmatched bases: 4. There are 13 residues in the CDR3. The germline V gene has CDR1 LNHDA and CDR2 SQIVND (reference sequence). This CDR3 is CASTGQSNSPLHF. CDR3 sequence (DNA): TGTGCCAGTACGGGACAGAGCAATTCACCCCTCCACTTT.

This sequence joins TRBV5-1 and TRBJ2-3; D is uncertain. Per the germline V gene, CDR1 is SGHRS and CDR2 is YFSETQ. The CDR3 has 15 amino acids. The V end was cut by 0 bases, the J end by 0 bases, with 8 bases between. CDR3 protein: CASSLEHPSTDTQYF. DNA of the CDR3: TGCGCCAGCAGCTTGGAGCACCCTAGCACAGATACGCAGTATTTT.

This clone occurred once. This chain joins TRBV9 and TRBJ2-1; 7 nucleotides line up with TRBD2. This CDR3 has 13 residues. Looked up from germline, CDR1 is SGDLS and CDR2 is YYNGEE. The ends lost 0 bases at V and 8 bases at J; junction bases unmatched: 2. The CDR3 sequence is CASSVEAGDEQFF. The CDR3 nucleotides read TGTGCCAGCAGCGTAGAGGCGGGAGATGAGCAGTTCTTC.

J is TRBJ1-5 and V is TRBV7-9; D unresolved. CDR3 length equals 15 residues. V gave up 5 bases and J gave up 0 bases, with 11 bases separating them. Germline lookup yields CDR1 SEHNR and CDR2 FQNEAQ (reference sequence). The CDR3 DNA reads TGTGCCAGCAGCCCTGCGGAGAATAGCAATCAGCCCCAGCATTTT. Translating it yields CASSPAENSNQPQHF.

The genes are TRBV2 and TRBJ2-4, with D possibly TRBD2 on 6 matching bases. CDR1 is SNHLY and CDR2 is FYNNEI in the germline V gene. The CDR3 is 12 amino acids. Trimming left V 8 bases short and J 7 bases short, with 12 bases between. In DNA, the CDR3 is TGTGCCAGCGGGACTCATACTAACATTCAGTACTTC. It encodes CASGTHTNIQYF.

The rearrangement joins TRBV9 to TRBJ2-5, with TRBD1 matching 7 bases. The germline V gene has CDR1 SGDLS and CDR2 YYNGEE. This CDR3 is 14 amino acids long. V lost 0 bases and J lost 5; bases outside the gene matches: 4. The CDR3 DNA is TGTGCCAGCAGCGTAGGAACAGGGGTTGAGACCCAGTACTTC. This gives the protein CASSVGTGVETQYF. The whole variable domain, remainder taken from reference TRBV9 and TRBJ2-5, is DSGVTQTPKHLITATGQRVTLRCSPRSGDLSVYWYQQSLDQGLQFLIQYYNGEERAKGNILERFSAQQFPDLHSELNLSSLELGDSALYFCASSVGTGVETQYFGPGTRLLVL.

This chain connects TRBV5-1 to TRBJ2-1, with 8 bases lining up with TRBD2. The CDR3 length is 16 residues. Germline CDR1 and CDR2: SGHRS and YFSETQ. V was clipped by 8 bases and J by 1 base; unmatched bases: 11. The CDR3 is CASKEQPGGSYNEQFF. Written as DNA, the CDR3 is TGCGCCAGTAAGGAGCAACCGGGAGGGTCCTACAATGAGCAGTTCTTC.

CDR3 DNA: TGTGCCAGCGGGAGCCTCTACTACGAGCAGTACTTC. It codes for CASGSLYYEQYF. This chain uses TRBV28 with TRBJ2-7; possibly TRBD2 for D (5 bases). CDR3 size: 12 residues. The V gene's germline CDR1 is MDHEN and CDR2 SYDVKM. V lost 8 bases to trimming and J lost 3 bases, with 11 bases between them.

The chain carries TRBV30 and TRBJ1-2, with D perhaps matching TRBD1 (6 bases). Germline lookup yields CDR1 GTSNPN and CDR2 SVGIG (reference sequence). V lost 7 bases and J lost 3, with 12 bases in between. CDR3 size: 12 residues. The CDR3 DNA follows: TGTGCCTACAGGGAATTGGACTATGGCTACACCTTC. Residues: CAYRELDYGYTF.

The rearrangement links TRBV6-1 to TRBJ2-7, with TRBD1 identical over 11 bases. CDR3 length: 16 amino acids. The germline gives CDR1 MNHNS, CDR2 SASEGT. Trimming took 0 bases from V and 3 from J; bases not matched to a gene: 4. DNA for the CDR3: TGTGCCAGCAGTGAAGCCGGACAGGGGGCGGGCTACGAGCAGTACTTC. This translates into CASSEAGQGAGYEQYF.

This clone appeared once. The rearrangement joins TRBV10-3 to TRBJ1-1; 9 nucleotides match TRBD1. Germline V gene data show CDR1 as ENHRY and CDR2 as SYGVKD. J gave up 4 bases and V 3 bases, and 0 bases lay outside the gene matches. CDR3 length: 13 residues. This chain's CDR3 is CAISEQGATEAFF. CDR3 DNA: TGTGCCATCAGTGAACAGGGGGCCACTGAAGCTTTCTTT.

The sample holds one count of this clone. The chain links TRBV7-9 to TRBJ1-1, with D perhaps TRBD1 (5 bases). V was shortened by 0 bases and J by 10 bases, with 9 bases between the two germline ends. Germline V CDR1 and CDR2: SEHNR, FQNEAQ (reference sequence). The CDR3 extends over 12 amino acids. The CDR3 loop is CASSLAGVRAFF. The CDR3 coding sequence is TGTGCCAGCAGCTTAGCAGGGGTTAGAGCTTTCTTT.

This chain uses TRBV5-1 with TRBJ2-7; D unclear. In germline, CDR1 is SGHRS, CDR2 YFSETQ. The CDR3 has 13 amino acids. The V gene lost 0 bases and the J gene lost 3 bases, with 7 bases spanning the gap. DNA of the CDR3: TGCGCCAGCAGCTTGGTTGAGGACTACGAGCAGTACTTC. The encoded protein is CASSLVEDYEQYF.

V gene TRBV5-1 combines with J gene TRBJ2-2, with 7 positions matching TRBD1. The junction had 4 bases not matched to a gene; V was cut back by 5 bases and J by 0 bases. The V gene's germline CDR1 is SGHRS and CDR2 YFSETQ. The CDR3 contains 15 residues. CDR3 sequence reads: CASRRGQANTGELFF. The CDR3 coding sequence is TGCGCCAGCAGACGAGGACAGGCGAACACCGGGGAGCTGTTTTTT.

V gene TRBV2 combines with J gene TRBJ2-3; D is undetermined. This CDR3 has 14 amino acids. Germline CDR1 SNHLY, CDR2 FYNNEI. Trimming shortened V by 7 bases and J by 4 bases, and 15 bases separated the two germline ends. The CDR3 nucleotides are TGTGCCAGCACCAAAGCTGATACTGCAGATACGCAGTATTTT. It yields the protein CASTKADTADTQYF. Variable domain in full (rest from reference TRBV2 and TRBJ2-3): EPEVTQTPSHQVTQMGQEVILRCVPISNHLYFYWYRQILGQKVEFLVSFYNNEISEKSEIFDDQFSVERPDGSNFTLKIRSTKLEDSAMYFCASTKADTADTQYFGPGTRLTVL.

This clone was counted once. DNA of the CDR3: TGCAGTGCTAGTAACAGGCTCACAGATACGCAGTATTTT. As protein: CSASNRLTDTQYF. V and J are TRBV20-1 and TRBJ2-3, with D maybe TRBD1 (5 bases). CDR3 length: 13 residues. With 3 bases removed from V and 2 bases from J, the gap between germline ends came to 9 bases. In germline, CDR1 is DFQATT, CDR2 SNEGSKA (reference sequence).